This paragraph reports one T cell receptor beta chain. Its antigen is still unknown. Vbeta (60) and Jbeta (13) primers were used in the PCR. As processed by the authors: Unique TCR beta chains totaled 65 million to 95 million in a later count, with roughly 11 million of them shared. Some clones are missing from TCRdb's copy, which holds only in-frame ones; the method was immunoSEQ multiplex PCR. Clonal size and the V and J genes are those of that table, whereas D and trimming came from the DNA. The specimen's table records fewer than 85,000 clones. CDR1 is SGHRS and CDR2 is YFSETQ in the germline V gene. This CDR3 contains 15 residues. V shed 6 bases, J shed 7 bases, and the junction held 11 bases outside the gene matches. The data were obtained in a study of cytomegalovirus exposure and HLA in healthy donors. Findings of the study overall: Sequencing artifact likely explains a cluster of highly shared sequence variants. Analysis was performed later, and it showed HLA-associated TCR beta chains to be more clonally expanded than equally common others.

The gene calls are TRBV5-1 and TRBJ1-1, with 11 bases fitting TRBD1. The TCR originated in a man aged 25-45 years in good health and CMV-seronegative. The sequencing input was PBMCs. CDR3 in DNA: TGCGCCAGCACACTAGGACAGGGGGCGTACAATGAAGCTTTCTTT. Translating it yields CASTLGQGAYNEAFF.